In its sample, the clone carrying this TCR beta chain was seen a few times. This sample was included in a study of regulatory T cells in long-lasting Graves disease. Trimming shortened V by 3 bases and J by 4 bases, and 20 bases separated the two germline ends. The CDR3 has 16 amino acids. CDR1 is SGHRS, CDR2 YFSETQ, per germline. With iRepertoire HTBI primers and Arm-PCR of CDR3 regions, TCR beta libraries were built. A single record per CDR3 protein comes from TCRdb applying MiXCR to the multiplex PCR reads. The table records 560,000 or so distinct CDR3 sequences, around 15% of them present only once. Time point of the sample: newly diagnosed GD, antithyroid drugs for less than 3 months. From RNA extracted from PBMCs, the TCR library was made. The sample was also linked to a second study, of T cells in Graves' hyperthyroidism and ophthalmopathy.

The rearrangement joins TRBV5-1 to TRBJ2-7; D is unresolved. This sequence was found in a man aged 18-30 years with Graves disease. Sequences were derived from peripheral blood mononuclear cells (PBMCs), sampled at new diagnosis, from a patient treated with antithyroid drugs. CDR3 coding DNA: TGCGCCAGCAGCTCCTCCCCAGAGGCCACTTCGTACGAGCAGTACTTC. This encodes CASSSSPEATSYEQYF. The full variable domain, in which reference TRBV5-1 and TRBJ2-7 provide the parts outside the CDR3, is KAGVTQTPRYLIKTRGQQVTLSCSPISGHRSVSWYQQTPGQGLQFLFEYFSETQRNKGNFPGRFSGRQFSNSRSEMNVSTLELGDSALYLCASSSSPEATSYEQYFGPGTRLTVT.